The rows below give T cell receptor beta chains drawn from one sample of a study of blood T cell repertoires in COVID-19. The repertoire was sequenced with immunoSEQ multiplex PCR; TCRdb's copy has only in-frame clones and lacks some. This table holds 250,000 or so clones, about 80% found once. The specimen sequenced was PBMCs or T cells enriched from blood (not recorded which). Receptors were obtained from a man aged 50 to 60 who had recovered from COVID-19. Both conserved end residues are part of each CDR3. Each record gives: J gene, clone size, D gene, V gene, CDR3 protein, CDR3 DNA. The D gene is left open where the match is weak. Size values are once, few and many counts, or a class for expanded clones, and some rows have none.

j_call: TRBJ2-5
clone_size: -
d_call: -
v_call: TRBV4-1
cdr3_aa: CASSRQLRQDGETQYF
cdr3_nt: TGCGCCAGCAGCCGGCAACTCCGACAGGACGGGGAGACCCAGTACTTC

j_call: TRBJ1-6
clone_size: -
d_call: TRBD1
v_call: TRBV14
cdr3_aa: CASSQELPGQGTLHF
cdr3_nt: TGTGCCAGCAGCCAAGAACTCCCGGGACAGGGTACCCTCCACTTT

j_call: TRBJ1-6
clone_size: -
d_call: TRBD1
v_call: TRBV3-1/TRBV3-2
cdr3_aa: CASSRDRNSPLHF
cdr3_nt: TGTGCCAGCAGTCGGGACAGAAATTCACCCCTCCACTTT

j_call: TRBJ1-1
clone_size: few
d_call: TRBD1
v_call: TRBV11-2
cdr3_aa: CASSPTPRGRGTEAFF
cdr3_nt: TGTGCCAGCAGCCCCACCCCCAGGGGGCGAGGAACTGAAGCTTTCTTT

j_call: TRBJ2-5
clone_size: -
d_call: TRBD2
v_call: TRBV5-1
cdr3_aa: CASRPLSSGRAETQYF
cdr3_nt: TGCGCCAGCCGCCCTCTTTCTAGCGGGAGGGCGGAGACCCAGTACTTC

j_call: TRBJ2-7
clone_size: -
d_call: TRBD1
v_call: TRBV11-2
cdr3_aa: CASSSSPTGTGEQYF
cdr3_nt: TGTGCCAGCAGCTCCTCCCCGACAGGGACGGGGGAGCAGTACTTC

j_call: TRBJ2-2
clone_size: -
d_call: -
v_call: TRBV6-2/TRBV6-3
cdr3_aa: CASSYGHNTGELFF
cdr3_nt: TGTGCCAGCAGTTACGGGCACAACACCGGGGAGCTGTTTTTT

j_call: TRBJ2-1
clone_size: -
d_call: -
v_call: TRBV9
cdr3_aa: CASSERSSYNEQFF
cdr3_nt: TGTGCCAGCAGCGAGCGGAGCTCCTACAATGAGCAGTTCTTC

j_call: TRBJ1-2
clone_size: -
d_call: -
v_call: TRBV25-1
cdr3_aa: CASSVAGNYGYTF
cdr3_nt: TGTGCCAGCAGTGTGGCGGGGAACTATGGCTACACCTTC

j_call: TRBJ1-1
clone_size: -
d_call: -
v_call: TRBV5-1
cdr3_aa: CASSRATGNTEAFF
cdr3_nt: TGCGCCAGCAGCCGGGCGACAGGGAACACTGAAGCTTTCTTT

j_call: TRBJ1-1
clone_size: -
d_call: -
v_call: TRBV3-1/TRBV3-2
cdr3_aa: CASSQRGGETEAFF
cdr3_nt: TGTGCCAGCAGCCAAAGGGGCGGGGAAACTGAAGCTTTCTTT

j_call: TRBJ1-2
clone_size: once
d_call: TRBD1
v_call: TRBV5-1
cdr3_aa: CASSLEGAYYGYTF
cdr3_nt: TGCGCCAGCAGCTTGGAGGGGGCTTACTATGGCTACACCTTC

j_call: TRBJ2-3
clone_size: -
d_call: -
v_call: TRBV20-1
cdr3_aa: CSASAIAEATHPSTDTQYF
cdr3_nt: TGCAGTGCTAGTGCCATAGCGGAAGCGACGCACCCTAGCACAGATACGCAGTATTTT

j_call: TRBJ1-4
clone_size: -
d_call: -
v_call: TRBV5-4
cdr3_aa: CASTSRDLPGEKLFF
cdr3_nt: TGTGCCAGCACCTCCAGGGACTTACCGGGGGAAAAACTGTTTTTT

j_call: TRBJ2-7
clone_size: -
d_call: -
v_call: TRBV5-5
cdr3_aa: CASSLGLEAYEQYF
cdr3_nt: TGTGCCAGCAGCTTGGGGCTAGAAGCCTACGAGCAGTACTTC

j_call: TRBJ2-7
clone_size: -
d_call: -
v_call: TRBV11-3
cdr3_aa: CASRNTGSPNEQYF
cdr3_nt: TGTGCCAGCAGAAACACAGGAAGTCCTAACGAGCAGTACTTC

j_call: TRBJ1-1
clone_size: -
d_call: TRBD1
v_call: TRBV6-5
cdr3_aa: CASPDRVENTEAFF
cdr3_nt: TGTGCCAGTCCCGACAGGGTGGAGAACACTGAAGCTTTCTTT

j_call: TRBJ2-5
clone_size: -
d_call: -
v_call: TRBV13
cdr3_aa: CASTHSGWETQYF
cdr3_nt: TGTGCCAGCACCCACAGTGGTTGGGAGACCCAGTACTTC

j_call: TRBJ2-3
clone_size: -
d_call: -
v_call: TRBV19
cdr3_aa: CASSIDIDTQYF
cdr3_nt: TGTGCCAGTAGTATAGATATCGATACGCAGTATTTT

j_call: TRBJ1-1
clone_size: -
d_call: -
v_call: TRBV28
cdr3_aa: CASSSMRYTEAFF
cdr3_nt: TGTGCCAGCAGTTCGATGAGGTACACTGAAGCTTTCTTT

j_call: TRBJ1-2
clone_size: once
d_call: TRBD1
v_call: TRBV4-1
cdr3_aa: CASSQGPGTANYGYTF
cdr3_nt: TGCGCCAGCAGCCAAGGCCCGGGGACAGCCAACTATGGCTACACCTTC

j_call: TRBJ2-7
clone_size: -
d_call: -
v_call: TRBV5-6
cdr3_aa: CASSLVGVQYEQYF
cdr3_nt: TGTGCCAGCAGCTTGGTCGGAGTACAATACGAGCAGTACTTC

j_call: TRBJ2-3
clone_size: -
d_call: TRBD1
v_call: TRBV6-5
cdr3_aa: CASRFGQGTDTQYF
cdr3_nt: TGTGCCAGTCGCTTCGGACAGGGCACAGATACGCAGTATTTT

j_call: TRBJ2-2
clone_size: once
d_call: TRBD1
v_call: TRBV27
cdr3_aa: CASKTQGARGGELFF
cdr3_nt: TGTGCCAGCAAGACTCAGGGGGCGCGGGGCGGGGAGCTGTTTTTT

j_call: TRBJ2-5
clone_size: -
d_call: TRBD2
v_call: TRBV5-1
cdr3_aa: CASSHPALAGTQETQYF
cdr3_nt: TGCGCCAGCAGCCATCCTGCCCTAGCGGGGACACAAGAGACCCAGTACTTC

j_call: TRBJ2-5
clone_size: -
d_call: -
v_call: TRBV9
cdr3_aa: CASSVGGIGGRSETQYF
cdr3_nt: TGTGCCAGCAGCGTAGGAGGAATCGGCGGGCGGTCGGAGACCCAGTACTTC

j_call: TRBJ2-2
clone_size: -
d_call: -
v_call: TRBV24-1
cdr3_aa: CATSATANTGELFF
cdr3_nt: TGTGCCACCAGTGCTACAGCGAACACCGGGGAGCTGTTTTTT

j_call: TRBJ1-5
clone_size: -
d_call: -
v_call: TRBV19
cdr3_aa: CASSILTEGHSNQPQHF
cdr3_nt: TGTGCCAGTAGCATACTGACAGAGGGACATAGCAATCAGCCCCAGCATTTT

j_call: TRBJ1-6
clone_size: few
d_call: TRBD1
v_call: TRBV9
cdr3_aa: CASSPQGTGSSPLHF
cdr3_nt: TGTGCCAGCAGCCCCCAAGGGACAGGGAGTTCACCCCTCCACTTT

j_call: TRBJ1-6
clone_size: -
d_call: -
v_call: TRBV2
cdr3_aa: CASTRQSSYNSPLHF
cdr3_nt: TGTGCCAGCACTCGACAGAGCTCCTATAATTCACCCCTCCACTTT

j_call: TRBJ1-4
clone_size: -
d_call: -
v_call: TRBV18
cdr3_aa: CASSPNTQGSTNEKLFF
cdr3_nt: TGTGCCAGCTCACCCAACACCCAGGGTTCAACTAATGAAAAACTGTTTTTT

j_call: TRBJ2-2
clone_size: -
d_call: TRBD2
v_call: TRBV5-4
cdr3_aa: CASSLPTSGFTGELFF
cdr3_nt: TGTGCCAGCAGCCTACCGACTAGCGGGTTCACCGGGGAGCTGTTTTTT